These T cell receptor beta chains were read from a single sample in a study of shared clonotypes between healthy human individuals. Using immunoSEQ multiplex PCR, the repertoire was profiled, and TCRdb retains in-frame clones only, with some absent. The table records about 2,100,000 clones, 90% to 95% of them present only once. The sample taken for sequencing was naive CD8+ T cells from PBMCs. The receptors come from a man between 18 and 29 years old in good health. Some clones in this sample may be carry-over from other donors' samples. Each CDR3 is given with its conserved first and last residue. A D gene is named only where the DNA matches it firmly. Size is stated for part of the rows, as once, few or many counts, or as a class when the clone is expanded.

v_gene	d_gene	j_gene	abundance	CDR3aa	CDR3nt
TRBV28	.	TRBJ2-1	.	CASSASQGILYNEQFF	TGTGCCAGCAGTGCATCCCAGGGGATCCTATACAATGAGCAGTTCTTC
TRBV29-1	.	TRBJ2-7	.	CSVEGPPGIPLGEQYF	TGCAGCGTTGAAGGTCCCCCGGGGATCCCCCTGGGCGAGCAGTACTTC
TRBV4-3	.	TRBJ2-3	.	CASSQAPQSFTDTQYF	TGCGCCAGCAGCCAAGCTCCCCAATCCTTCACAGATACGCAGTATTTT
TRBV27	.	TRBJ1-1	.	CASRQVGGNTEAFF	TGTGCCAGCAGGCAGGTGGGGGGGAACACTGAAGCTTTCTTT
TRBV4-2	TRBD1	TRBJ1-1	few	CASSHGQGMNTEAFF	TGTGCCAGCAGCCACGGACAGGGAATGAACACTGAAGCTTTCTTT
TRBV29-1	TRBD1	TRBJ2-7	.	CSVEDRRDRVSYEQYF	TGCAGCGTTGAAGATAGGAGGGACAGGGTCTCCTACGAGCAGTACTTC
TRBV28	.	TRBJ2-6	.	CASSKKNYFGANVLTF	TGTGCCAGCAGCAAGAAAAACTACTTTGGGGCCAACGTCCTGACTTTC
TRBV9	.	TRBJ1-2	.	CASHRPFGGYTF	TGTGCCAGCCACCGCCCGTTTGGAGGCTACACCTTC
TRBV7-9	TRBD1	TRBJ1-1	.	CASRQGKTEAFF	TGTGCCAGTAGACAGGGGAAGACTGAAGCTTTCTTT
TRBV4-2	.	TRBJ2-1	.	CASSRAEDEQFF	TGTGCCAGCAGCCGGGCCGAGGATGAGCAGTTCTTC
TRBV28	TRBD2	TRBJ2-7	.	CASSLMAGETRPRQYF	TGTGCCAGCAGTTTAATGGCGGGAGAGACCCGTCCAAGGCAGTACTTC
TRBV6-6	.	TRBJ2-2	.	CASSYGPVTGELFF	TGTGCCAGCAGTTACGGTCCGGTGACCGGGGAGCTGTTTTTT
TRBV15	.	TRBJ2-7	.	CATSRDQGGEQYF	TGTGCCACCAGCAGAGATCAGGGGGGCGAGCAGTACTTC
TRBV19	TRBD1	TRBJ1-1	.	CASSLGTGTVTEAFF	TGTGCCAGTAGTTTAGGGACAGGGACGGTGACTGAAGCTTTCTTT
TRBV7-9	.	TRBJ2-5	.	CASSPPGRSEEETQYF	TGTGCCAGCAGCCCTCCGGGCAGATCAGAGGAAGAGACCCAGTACTTC
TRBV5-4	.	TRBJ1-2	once	CASSLVEGNGYTF	TGTGCCAGCAGCTTGGTAGAGGGTAATGGCTACACCTTC
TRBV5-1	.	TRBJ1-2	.	CASSLVMFSDPSLRGYTF	TGCGCCAGCAGCTTGGTTATGTTTTCCGATCCTTCATTACGTGGCTACACCTTC
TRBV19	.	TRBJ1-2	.	CASSIQLGGTYYGYTF	TGTGCCAGTAGTATTCAATTGGGTGGCACCTACTATGGCTACACCTTC
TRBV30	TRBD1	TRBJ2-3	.	CAWTLTGGADTQYF	TGTGCCTGGACCCTAACAGGGGGCGCAGATACGCAGTATTTT
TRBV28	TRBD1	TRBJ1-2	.	CASSPRGRGGYTF	TGTGCCAGCAGCCCCAGGGGGCGCGGCGGCTACACCTTC
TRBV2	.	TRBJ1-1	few	CASSVPGTNTEAFF	TGTGCCAGCAGTGTGCCAGGGACTAACACTGAAGCTTTCTTT
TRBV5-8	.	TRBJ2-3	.	CASSAGAVAVNTDTQYF	TGTGCCAGCAGCGCCGGCGCCGTAGCGGTAAACACAGATACGCAGTATTTT